What follows describes a single TCR beta chain. The sample belongs to a study of neoadjuvant anti-PD-1 for oral cavity cancer. Unmatched junction bases numbered 1, after V lost 2 bases and J lost 4 bases. CDR3 size: 14 residues. The V gene's germline CDR1 is ENHRY and CDR2 SYGVKD. Time point here: after neoadjuvant nivolumab, at surgical resection. Cohort: HPV-negative, locally advanced oral cavity squamous cell carcinoma patients. Analysis of PBMCs was direct, with no culture step. Most PBMC samples had approximately 440 ng input DNA in six replicates. TCRdb's copy holds only in-frame clones and misses some; the assay was immunoSEQ multiplex PCR. This sample has 11,000 to 15,000 clones; 74% occur once, and the top ten carry 2% to 2.5%.

This rearrangement joins TRBV10-3 to TRBJ2-7; TRBD1 matches at 11 bases. The receptor was isolated from a person aged 40 to 85 with oral cavity squamous cell carcinoma. Sequenced here: PBMCs, sampled after nivolumab (anti-PD-1) treatment. The CDR3 spells CAISEGTGGYEQYF. DNA for the CDR3: TGTGCCATCAGTGAGGGGACAGGGGGTTACGAGCAGTACTTC.